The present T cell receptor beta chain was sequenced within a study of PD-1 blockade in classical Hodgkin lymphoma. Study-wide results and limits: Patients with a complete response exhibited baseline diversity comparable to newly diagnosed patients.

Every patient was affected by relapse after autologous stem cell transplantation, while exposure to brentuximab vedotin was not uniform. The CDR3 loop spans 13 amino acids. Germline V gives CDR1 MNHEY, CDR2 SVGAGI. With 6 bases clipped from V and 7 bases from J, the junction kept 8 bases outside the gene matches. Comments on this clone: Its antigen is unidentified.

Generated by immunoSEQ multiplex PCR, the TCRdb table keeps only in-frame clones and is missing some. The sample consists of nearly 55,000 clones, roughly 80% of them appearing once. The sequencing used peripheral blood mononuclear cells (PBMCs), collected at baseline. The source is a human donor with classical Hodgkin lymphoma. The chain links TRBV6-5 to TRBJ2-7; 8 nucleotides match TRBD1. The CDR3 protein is CASRAPTGVEQYV. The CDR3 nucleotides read TGTGCCAGCAGAGCTCCGACAGGGGTTGAGCAGTACGTC.